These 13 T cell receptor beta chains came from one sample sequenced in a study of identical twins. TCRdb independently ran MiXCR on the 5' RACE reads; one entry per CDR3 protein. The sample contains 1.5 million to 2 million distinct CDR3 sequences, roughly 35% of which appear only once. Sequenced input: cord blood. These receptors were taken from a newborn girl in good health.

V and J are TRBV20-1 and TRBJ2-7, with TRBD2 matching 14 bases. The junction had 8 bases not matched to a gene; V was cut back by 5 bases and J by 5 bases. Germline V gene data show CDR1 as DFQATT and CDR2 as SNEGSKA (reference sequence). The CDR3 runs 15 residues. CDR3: CSAFPTSGRVNEQYF. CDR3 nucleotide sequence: TGCAGTGCTTTTCCGACTAGCGGGAGGGTCAACGAGCAGTACTTC.

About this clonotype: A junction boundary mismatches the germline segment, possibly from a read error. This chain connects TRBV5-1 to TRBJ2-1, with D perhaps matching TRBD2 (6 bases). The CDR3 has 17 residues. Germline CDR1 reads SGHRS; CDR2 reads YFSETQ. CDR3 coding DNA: TGCGCCAGCAGCTTGGCCCATGGAGGGAGAGGGTACAATGGGCAGTTCTTC. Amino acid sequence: CASSLAHGGRGYNGQFF.

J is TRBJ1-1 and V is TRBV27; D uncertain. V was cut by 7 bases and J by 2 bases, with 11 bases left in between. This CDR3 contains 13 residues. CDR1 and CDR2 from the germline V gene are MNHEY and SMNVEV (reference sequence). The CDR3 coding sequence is TGTGCCAGCAAGCGAGGCTTCAACACTGAAGCTTTCTTT. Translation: CASKRGFNTEAFF.

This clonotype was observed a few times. The CDR3 sequence is CASSQAGQGIYEQYF. The CDR3 coding sequence is TGCGCCAGCAGCCAGGCGGGACAGGGGATCTACGAGCAGTACTTC. The chain couples TRBV4-1 to TRBJ2-7; 10 bases agree with TRBD1. The V gene end was trimmed by 3 bases and the J gene end by 3 bases; junction bases not matched to a gene: 5. The CDR3 consists of 15 residues. The germline gives CDR1 MGHRA, CDR2 YSYEKL.

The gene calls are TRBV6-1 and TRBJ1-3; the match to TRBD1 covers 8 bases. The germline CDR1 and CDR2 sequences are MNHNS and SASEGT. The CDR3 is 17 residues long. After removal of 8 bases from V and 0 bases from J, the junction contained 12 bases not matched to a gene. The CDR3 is CASPGTGLKSSGNTIYF. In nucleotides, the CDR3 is TGTGCCAGCCCCGGGACAGGACTGAAAAGCTCTGGAAACACCATATATTTT.

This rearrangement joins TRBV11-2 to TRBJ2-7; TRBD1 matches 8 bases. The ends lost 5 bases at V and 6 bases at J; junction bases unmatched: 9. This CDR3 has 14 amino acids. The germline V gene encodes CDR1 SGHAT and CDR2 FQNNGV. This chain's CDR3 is CASSLILRGREQYF. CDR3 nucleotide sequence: TGTGCCAGCAGCCTCATCCTCAGGGGGCGCGAGCAGTACTTC.

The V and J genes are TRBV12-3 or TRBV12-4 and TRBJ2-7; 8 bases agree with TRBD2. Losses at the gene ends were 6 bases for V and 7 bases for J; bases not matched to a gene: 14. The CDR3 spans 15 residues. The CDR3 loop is CASSKGAGGYNEQYF. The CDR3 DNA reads TGTGCCAGCAGCAAAGGGGCGGGAGGCTACAATGAGCAGTACTTC.

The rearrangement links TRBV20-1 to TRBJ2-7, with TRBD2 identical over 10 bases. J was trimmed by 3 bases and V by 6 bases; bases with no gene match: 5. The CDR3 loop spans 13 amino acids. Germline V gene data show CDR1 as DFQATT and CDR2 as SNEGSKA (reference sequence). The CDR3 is CSATAGGRYEQYF. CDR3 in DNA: TGCAGTGCCACAGCGGGAGGGCGCTACGAGCAGTACTTC.

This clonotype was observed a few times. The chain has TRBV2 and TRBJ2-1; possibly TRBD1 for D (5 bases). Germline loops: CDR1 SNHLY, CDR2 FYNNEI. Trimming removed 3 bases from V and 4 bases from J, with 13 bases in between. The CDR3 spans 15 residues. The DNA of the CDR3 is TGTGCCAGCAGTGACATGAGACAGCCTTACAATGAGCAGTTCTTC. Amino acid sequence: CASSDMRQPYNEQFF.

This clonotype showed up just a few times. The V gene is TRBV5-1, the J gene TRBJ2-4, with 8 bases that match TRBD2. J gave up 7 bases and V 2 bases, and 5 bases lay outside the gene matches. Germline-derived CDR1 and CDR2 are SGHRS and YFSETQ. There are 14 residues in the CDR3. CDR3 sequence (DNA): TGCGCCAGCAGCTTACCCTGCGGGGGGAACATTCAGTACTTC. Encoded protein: CASSLPCGGNIQYF.

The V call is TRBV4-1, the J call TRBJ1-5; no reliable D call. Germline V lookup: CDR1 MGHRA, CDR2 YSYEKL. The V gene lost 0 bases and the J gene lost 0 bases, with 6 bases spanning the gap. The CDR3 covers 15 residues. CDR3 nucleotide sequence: TGCGCCAGCAGCCAAGATGCCGATAGCAATCAGCCCCAGCATTTT. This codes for CASSQDADSNQPQHF.

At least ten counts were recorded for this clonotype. The CDR3 bases are TGTGCCAGCAGTTTTAGCGGGGTCTCCTACAATGAGCAGTTCTTC. Protein: CASSFSGVSYNEQFF. The chain links TRBV28 to TRBJ2-1; 8 bases are shared with TRBD2. This CDR3 is 15 amino acids long. Germline lookup yields CDR1 MDHEN and CDR2 SYDVKM. V lost 3 bases, J lost 0 bases, and 1 base stayed unmatched.

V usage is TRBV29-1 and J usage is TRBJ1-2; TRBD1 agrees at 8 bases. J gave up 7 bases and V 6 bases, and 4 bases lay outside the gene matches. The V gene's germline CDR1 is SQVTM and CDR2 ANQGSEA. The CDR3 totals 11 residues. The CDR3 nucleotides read TGCAGCGTCGGACAGGGATTTGGCTACACCTTC. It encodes CSVGQGFGYTF.